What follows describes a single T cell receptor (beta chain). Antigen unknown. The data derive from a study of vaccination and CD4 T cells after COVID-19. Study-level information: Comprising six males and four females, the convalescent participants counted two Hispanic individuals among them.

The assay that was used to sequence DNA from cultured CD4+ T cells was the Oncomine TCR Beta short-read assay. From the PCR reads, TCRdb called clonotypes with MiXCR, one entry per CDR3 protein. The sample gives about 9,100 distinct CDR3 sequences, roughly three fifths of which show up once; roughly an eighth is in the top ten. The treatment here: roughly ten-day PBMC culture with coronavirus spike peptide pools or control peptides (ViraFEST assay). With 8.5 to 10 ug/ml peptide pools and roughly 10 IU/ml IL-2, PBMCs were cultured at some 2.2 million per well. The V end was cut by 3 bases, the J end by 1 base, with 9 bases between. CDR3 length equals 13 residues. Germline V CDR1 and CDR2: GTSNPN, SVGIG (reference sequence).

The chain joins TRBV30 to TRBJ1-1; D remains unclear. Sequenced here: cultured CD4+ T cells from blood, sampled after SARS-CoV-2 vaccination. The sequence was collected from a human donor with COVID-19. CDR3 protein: CAWRRTANTEAFF. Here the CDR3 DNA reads TGTGCCTGGAGAAGGACGGCGAACACTGAAGCTTTCTTT.